Below are 19 T cell receptor beta chains sequenced from a single sample in a study of blood T cell repertoires in COVID-19. Profiling relied on immunoSEQ multiplex PCR, and the TCRdb table lists in-frame clones only, not all of them. This table has approximately 290,000 clones, 70% to 90% appearing once. What was sequenced was peripheral blood. The receptors stem from a human donor with COVID-19, enrolled during active disease. The donor label of this sample is uncertain.

The J gene is TRBJ2-1, the V gene TRBV9, with 13 bases lining up with TRBD2. V gave up 4 bases and J gave up 6 bases; unmatched junction bases: 10. The length of the CDR3 is 17 residues. CDR1 and CDR2 (germline): SGDLS, YYNGEE. CDR3 nucleotide sequence: TGTGCCAGCAGCACGGGACTAGCGGGACTGGGCGGCAATGAGCAGTTCTTC. Translating gives CASSTGLAGLGGNEQFF. The entire variable domain, with the rest obtained from reference TRBV9 and TRBJ2-1, is as follows: DSGVTQTPKHLITATGQRVTLRCSPRSGDLSVYWYQQSLDQGLQFLIQYYNGEERAKGNILERFSAQQFPDLHSELNLSSLELGDSALYFCASSTGLAGLGGNEQFFGPGTRLTVL.

This chain connects TRBV15 to TRBJ1-2; TRBD1 matches 10 bases. The CDR3 sequence is 15 residues long. The J segment lost 1 base and the V segment lost 8 bases, leaving 7 bases of the junction unmatched. The germline gives CDR1 LNHNV, CDR2 YYDKDF (reference sequence). The CDR3 nucleotides read TGTGCCACCGGAGGGACAGGGGCTTTTAACTATGGCTACACCTTC. The encoded protein is CATGGTGAFNYGYTF.

The J gene is TRBJ2-7, the V gene TRBV9; possible D gene TRBD2, 6 bases. The CDR3 loop spans 15 amino acids. Trimming shortened V by 4 bases and J by 2 bases, and 16 bases separated the two germline ends. Germline V gene data show CDR1 as SGDLS and CDR2 as YYNGEE. The CDR3 DNA reads as TGTGCCAGCAGCCTTTCTAGCGAGAGCACCTACGAGCAGTACTTC. Translated: CASSLSSESTYEQYF.

This clone was detected many times. The chain has TRBV30 and TRBJ1-1; D not resolved. Germline V gene lookup returns CDR1 GTSNPN and CDR2 SVGIG (reference sequence). This CDR3 comprises 10 residues. V shed 3 bases and J shed 7 bases, with 6 bases lying between them. CDR3 DNA: TGTGCCTGGAGAACAGTTGAAGCTTTCTTT. This encodes CAWRTVEAFF.

The V gene is TRBV5-6, the J gene TRBJ1-1; D is unclear. Trimming removed 2 bases at V and 0 bases at J, with 14 bases between. Germline V gene lookup returns CDR1 SGHDT and CDR2 YYEEEE. The CDR3 is 16 residues long. The CDR3 sequence: CASSFFQAIMNTEAFF. The CDR3 nucleotides are TGTGCCAGCAGCTTTTTTCAGGCCATCATGAACACTGAAGCTTTCTTT. The full variable domain, with the rest looked up from reference TRBV5-6 and TRBJ1-1, is DAGVTQSPTHLIKTRGQQVTLRCSPKSGHDTVSWYQQALGQGPQFIFQYYEEEERQRGNFPDRFSGHQFPNYSSELNVNALLLGDSALYLCASSFFQAIMNTEAFFGQGTRLTVV.

The chain joins TRBV3-1 (or the pseudogene TRBV3-2) to TRBJ2-3; TRBD2 is a possible D gene (6 bases). This CDR3 is 15 amino acids long. With 1 base removed from V and 5 bases from J, the gap between germline ends came to 13 bases. Germline loops: CDR1 LGHDT, CDR2 YNNKEL (reference sequence). The CDR3, as DNA: TGTGCCAGCAGCCAAGCCGGGAGCAGTGGAGATACGCAGTATTTT. Translated: CASSQAGSSGDTQYF.

The V call is TRBV18, the J call TRBJ2-1, with TRBD2 matching 10 bases. The CDR3 length is 17 residues. Germline V gene sequence: CDR1 KGHSH, CDR2 LQKENI. V was pared by 0 bases and J by 7 bases, with 9 bases of the junction left unmatched. CDR3 DNA sequence: TGTGCCAGCTCACCACCCTTTACTAGCGGGACGGCGAATGAGCAGTTCTTC. Translation: CASSPPFTSGTANEQFF.

In this sample, this clone turned up once. V is TRBV27 and J is TRBJ1-1; D might be TRBD1 (6 bases). Trimming shortened V by 3 bases and J by 2 bases, and 13 bases separated the two germline ends. Germline CDR1 is MNHEY and CDR2 is SMNVEV (reference sequence). CDR3 length: 15 residues. The CDR3 region is CASSFDGQHNTEAFF. DNA of the CDR3: TGTGCCAGCAGTTTCGACGGACAGCACAACACTGAAGCTTTCTTT.

V gene TRBV6-6 combines with J gene TRBJ2-1, with 9 bases fitting TRBD1. Unmatched junction bases numbered 6, after V lost 6 bases and J lost 0 bases. Per germline, CDR1 MNHNY and CDR2 SVGAGI (reference sequence). The CDR3 spans 16 residues. CDR3 DNA sequence: TGTGCCAGCAGAAAGGCGGGACAGGGCTCCTACAATGAGCAGTTCTTC. Its protein product is CASRKAGQGSYNEQFF.

The chain recombines TRBV6-2 or TRBV6-3 with TRBJ2-1, with 7 bases lining up with TRBD1. The ends lost 0 bases at V and 2 bases at J; junction bases unmatched: 7. The CDR3 runs 17 residues. Germline CDR1 MNHEY, CDR2 SVGEGT. The CDR3 nucleotides are TGTGCCAGCAGTTACTCCACCCCGGGACAGACCTACAATGAGCAGTTCTTC. Protein: CASSYSTPGQTYNEQFF.

This clone was observed a single time. The chain links TRBV18 to TRBJ2-7, with 15 bases fitting TRBD2. The ends lost 3 bases at V and 6 bases at J; junction bases unmatched: 6. The CDR3 consists of 16 residues. Germline V CDR1 and CDR2: KGHSH, LQKENI. The CDR3: CASSPGLAGGSGEQYF. The DNA of the CDR3 is TGTGCCAGCTCACCGGGACTAGCGGGAGGATCAGGCGAGCAGTACTTC.

This sequence joins TRBV27 and TRBJ1-6; no firm D call. Germline CDR1 and CDR2: MNHEY and SMNVEV (reference sequence). V was shortened by 6 bases and J by 7 bases, with 13 bases between the two germline ends. This CDR3 is 14 amino acids long. The chain's CDR3 is CASRTRSINSPLHF. CDR3 coding DNA: TGTGCCAGCAGGACCCGGAGCATAAATTCACCCCTCCACTTT.

The sample holds a few counts of this clone. The chain uses TRBV18 and TRBJ1-5; D ambiguous. CDR3 length: 15 amino acids. Trimming stripped 5 bases from V and 5 bases from J, with 16 bases between. Germline CDR1 reads KGHSH; CDR2 reads LQKENI. CDR3 in amino acids: CASSSLRAEDQPQHF. The CDR3 DNA sequence: TGTGCCAGCTCATCCCTAAGAGCCGAGGATCAGCCCCAGCATTTT.

This clone was seen a single time. This chain uses TRBV6-5 with TRBJ1-5, with 8 bases identical to TRBD1. Germline V gene sequence: CDR1 MNHEY, CDR2 SVGAGI. The CDR3 is 15 amino acids. V was clipped by 6 bases and J by 7 bases; unmatched bases: 11. CDR3 amino acids: CASSRRTGGWQPQHF. CDR3 sequence (DNA): TGTGCCAGCAGCCGTAGAACAGGGGGTTGGCAGCCCCAGCATTTT.

The rearrangement links TRBV7-2 to TRBJ1-2; D remains unclear. Trimming removed 5 bases at V and 8 bases at J, with 15 bases between. The germline gives CDR1 SGHTA, CDR2 FQGNSA. The CDR3 length is 13 residues. DNA for the CDR3: TGTGCCAGCAGCCTACACCCCGAGGGAGGCTACACCTTC. Its protein is CASSLHPEGGYTF.

The table lists this clone with a count of one. This rearrangement joins TRBV5-1 to TRBJ2-7; D may be TRBD1 (6 bases). CDR3 length: 15 residues. The germline V and J ends were trimmed by 3 bases and 1 base, with 14 bases remaining between them. Germline assignment: CDR1 SGHRS and CDR2 YFSETQ. The CDR3 reads CASSSTGSRSYEQYF. The DNA of the CDR3 is TGCGCCAGCAGCTCGACAGGCTCCCGATCCTACGAGCAGTACTTC.

Only one count was recorded for this clone. One junction end does not reproduce the germline sequence, and a read error may be involved. V and J are TRBV28 and TRBJ1-6; 8 positions match TRBD1. The CDR3 spans 16 residues. The germline V gene encodes CDR1 MDHEN and CDR2 SYDVKM. Written as DNA, the CDR3 is TGTGCCAGCAATTTACGACCGACAGGGGCGGCATCACCCCTCCACTTT. Protein: CASNLRPTGAASPLHF.

This sequence joins TRBV2 and TRBJ1-1; D remains ambiguous. CDR1 is SNHLY, CDR2 FYNNEI, per germline. The CDR3 length is 13 residues. V was trimmed by 8 bases and J by 3 bases, leaving 13 bases between them. CDR3 region: CASQPMGDTEAFF. The CDR3 DNA reads TGTGCCAGCCAACCAATGGGCGACACTGAAGCTTTCTTT.

This clone was seen more than once but under ten times. The rearrangement links TRBV7-3 to TRBJ2-2; 7 bases map to TRBD2. CDR1 and CDR2 from the germline V gene are SGHTA and FQGTGA. The CDR3 is made up of 14 amino acids. V trimming: 2 bases; J trimming: 6 bases; junction bases outside the gene matches: 3. This chain's CDR3 is CASSLGRGSGELFF. CDR3 DNA: TGTGCCAGCAGCTTAGGGAGGGGCTCCGGGGAGCTGTTTTTT. The full variable domain, in which reference TRBV7-3 and TRBJ2-2 provide the parts outside the CDR3, is GAGVSQTPSNKVTEKGKYVELRCDPISGHTALYWYRQSLGQGPEFLIYFQGTGAADDSGLPNDRFFAVRPEGSVSTLKIQRTERGDSAVYLCASSLGRGSGELFFGEGSRLTVL.